The present T cell receptor beta chain was sequenced within a study of cytotoxic CD8 clonotypes in ibrutinib-treated CLL (dated by TCRdb to about 2021). About the study as a whole: The cohort had about a dozen relapsed/refractory and approximately 15 treatment-naive patients; 17 to 18 were IGHV unmutated. Responses were partial in around 25 patients and complete in 2; after median around 68 months follow-up, 14 stayed in remission and roughly twelve progressed. Response samples were obtained after a median of roughly eleven months of treatment, with a range of roughly 6 to 36 months. On average, each sample yielded roughly 250,000 productive templates and around 100,000 productive rearrangements. Longitudinal samples were available for about 30% of the roughly 86 trial participants. Cryopreserved peripheral blood mononuclear cells were collected before treatment, at response, and at either disease progression or sustained remission. All remission and progressive disease samples were collected while patients were still receiving ibrutinib. Overall study outcomes, separate from this receptor: Public clonotypes were rare and either shrank or stayed stable during treatment, and the rise in clonality at ibrutinib response reflected expansion of private clonotypes. Baseline clonality exceeded that of age-matched healthy donors and correlated strongly with circulating CD8+ T-cell counts. Sustained-remission and progressing patients did not have matched sampling times, and lymph node repertoires were not examined. Clonality increased at ibrutinib response, stayed stable in sustained remission, and fell back toward baseline at progression.

On a MiSeq, deep resolution sequencing aimed for a depth between 1 in 1 million and 1 in 200,000 T cells, with each clonotype covered 10x on average. The immunoSEQ hsTCRB Kit was used to generate TCR beta libraries. In the source study's methods: Data were analyzed with ImmunoSEQ Data Assistant and ImmunoSEQ Analyzer, with V, D and J genes assigned per IMGT definitions. Clonality was computed as one minus normalized Shannon entropy of productive rearrangement frequencies, ranging from 0 to 1. Public clonotype analysis was restricted to overrepresented clonotypes comprising at least 0.05% of each patient's repertoire. More than ten repertoires from age-matched healthy donors, obtained from immuneACCESS, served as clonality controls. Here the immuneACCESS table is served through TCRdb, limited to in-frame sequences with V and J called. Missing clones are a known gap in these copies; in checked studies unresolved V genes cover under half, and the rest lacks a known reason. For V, J and clone size, that table is used; D and trimming come from the DNA. The sample records roughly 110,000 clones, about 58% of which are singletons. The ten most abundant clones make up under 45% of the sample.

The time point label here, explained by the study, means: roughly 23 months on ibrutinib. For TCR beta library preparation, about 2 micrograms of genomic DNA was extracted from cryopreserved PBMCs. Longitudinal blood samples from CLL patients on ibrutinib monotherapy were analyzed using high-throughput TCR beta sequencing. The patients took part in an open-label, single-center phase 2 trial of ibrutinib monotherapy. Concerning this clone: Its antigen is not yet known. Base qualities were left out, and no much larger clone turns up one base away.

From a lookup of the germline V gene, CDR1 and CDR2 are SGDLS and YYNGEE. The CDR3 starts with the cysteine, ends with the phenylalanine, and has 18 residues. This entry keeps only the CDR3 DNA: 54 bases, framed from base 1. Trimming costs V 3 bases and J 3 bases, and their ends lie 23 bases apart. This receptor was obtained from a human donor with chronic lymphocytic leukemia. Sequenced material: PBMCs, taken after 24 months of ibrutinib treatment. The chain is assembled from TRBV9 and TRBJ2-3, with the D segment possibly TRBD1 or TRBD2, each aligning over 6 bases. The nucleotide sequence reads as follows: TGTGCCAGCAGCGAGGGGGACTCAGGGTTGCTGCCGACAGATACGCAGTATTTT. Its protein product is CASSEGDSGLLPTDTQYF.